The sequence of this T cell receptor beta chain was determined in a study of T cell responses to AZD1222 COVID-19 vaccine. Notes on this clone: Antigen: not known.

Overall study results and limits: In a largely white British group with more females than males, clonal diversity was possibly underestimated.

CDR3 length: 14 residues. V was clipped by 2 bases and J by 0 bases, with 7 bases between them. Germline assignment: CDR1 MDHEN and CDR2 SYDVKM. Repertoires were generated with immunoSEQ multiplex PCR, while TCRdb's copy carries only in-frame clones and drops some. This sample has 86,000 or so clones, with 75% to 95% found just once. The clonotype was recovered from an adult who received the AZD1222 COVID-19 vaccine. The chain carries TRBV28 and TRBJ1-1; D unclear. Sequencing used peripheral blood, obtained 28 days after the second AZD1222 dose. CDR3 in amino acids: CASSLTRVNTEAFF. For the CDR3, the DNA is TGTGCCAGCAGTTTAACCCGGGTGAACACTGAAGCTTTCTTT.